This T cell receptor beta chain was recorded in a study of cytomegalovirus exposure and HLA in healthy donors. The CDR3 has 15 amino acids. The trim removed 2 bases at V and 6 bases at J, leaving 6 bases unmatched. From germline, CDR1 is SGHRS and CDR2 YFSETQ. Regarding the study as a whole: TCR sequences were mostly rare, though some public TCRs occurred in many donors. An analysis done earlier found most TCR beta V segments productive about 87% or about 30% of the time. A list of approximately 160 TCR beta chains associated with cytomegalovirus was given.

Donors consisted of healthy bone marrow donors. As to this clone: The antigen is unknown.

PCR employed 60 Vbeta and 13 Jbeta primers. Measured with immunoSEQ multiplex PCR; TCRdb has only the in-frame clones, and not every one. Of some 150,000 clones listed, about 71% were seen once; the top ten hold 2.8%. This clonotype was obtained from a woman between 25 and 40 years old in good health and CMV-seronegative. The sequenced sample was PBMCs. The chain couples TRBV5-1 to TRBJ2-1, with 9 bases fitting TRBD2. The CDR3 spells CASSFDAAGGNEQFF. CDR3 coding DNA: TGCGCCAGCAGCTTCGACGCAGCGGGAGGCAATGAGCAGTTCTTC.